Sequencing of this T cell receptor beta chain was carried out in a study of PD-1 blockade in mismatch repair-deficient tumors. Study-wide results and limits: After pembrolizumab, tumor-resident clones rose rapidly, then generally contracted before radiologic responses.

PCR or immunohistochemistry showed mismatch repair deficiency in every enrolled patient. The TCR-sequenced patients were a few responders to pembrolizumab. In regard to this clone: Its target is not known.

Sequencing used immunoSEQ multiplex PCR; TCRdb keeps in-frame clones, though not all of them. The data hold 40,000 to 60,000 clones, with around 73% observed a single time. The CDR3 is made up of 15 amino acids. Trimming shortened V by 3 bases and J by 0 bases, and 9 bases separated the two germline ends. CDR1 and CDR2 from the germline V gene are KGHSY and FQNENV. Here the sequenced sample was peripheral blood, taken 4 weeks after starting pembrolizumab. V and J are TRBV16 and TRBJ1-5, with D possibly matching TRBD1 (5 bases). The clonotype comes from an adult with mismatch repair-deficient cancer. DNA for the CDR3: TGTGCCAGCAGCCAGTCCAGGGATAGCAATCAGCCCCAGCATTTT. This translates into CASSQSRDSNQPQHF.